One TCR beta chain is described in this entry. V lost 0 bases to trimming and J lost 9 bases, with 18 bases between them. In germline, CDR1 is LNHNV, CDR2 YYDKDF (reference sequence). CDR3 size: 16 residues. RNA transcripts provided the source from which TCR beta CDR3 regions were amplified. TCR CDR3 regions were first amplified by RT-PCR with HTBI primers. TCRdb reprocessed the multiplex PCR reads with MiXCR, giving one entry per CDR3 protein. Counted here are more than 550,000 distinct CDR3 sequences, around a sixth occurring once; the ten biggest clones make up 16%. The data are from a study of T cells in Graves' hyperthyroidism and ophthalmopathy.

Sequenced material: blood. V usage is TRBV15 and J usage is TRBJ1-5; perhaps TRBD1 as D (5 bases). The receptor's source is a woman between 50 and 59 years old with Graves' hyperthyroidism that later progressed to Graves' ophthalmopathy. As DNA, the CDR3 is TGTGCCACCAGCAGAGACTCCTATATGGGGGTTTGGCCCCAGCATTTT. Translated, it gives CATSRDSYMGVWPQHF.